The rows below give T cell receptor beta chains drawn from one sample of a study of cytomegalovirus exposure and HLA in healthy donors. TCRdb keeps only in-frame clones here, not all; method: immunoSEQ multiplex PCR. Of 150,000 or so clones in the sample, almost 85% were seen once. The sequenced sample was PBMCs. The source is a middle-aged woman in good health and CMV-seronegative. Both conserved end residues are part of each CDR3. D genes are given only for firm matches. Clone size, where shown, is once, few, many, or a class for clones that have expanded.

J gene: TRBJ1-5
clone size: few
D gene: TRBD1
V gene: TRBV6-1
CDR3 DNA: TGTGCCAGCAGTGGCCGGGACAGCCTATATAGCAATCAGCCCCAGCATTTT
CDR3 protein: CASSGRDSLYSNQPQHF

J gene: TRBJ2-3
clone size: few
D gene: NA
V gene: TRBV9
CDR3 DNA: TGTGCCAGCAGCGTTGGCAGGAACACAGATACGCAGTATTTT
CDR3 protein: CASSVGRNTDTQYF

J gene: TRBJ2-1
clone size: NA
D gene: TRBD1
V gene: TRBV5-5
CDR3 DNA: TGTGCCAGCAGCCCATCCCAGGGGGCTGGCTACAATGAGCAGTTCTTC
CDR3 protein: CASSPSQGAGYNEQFF

J gene: TRBJ2-5
clone size: NA
D gene: TRBD1
V gene: TRBV9
CDR3 DNA: TGTGCCAGCAGCGTAGGGCCACAGACAGGGATGGAGACCCAGTACTTC
CDR3 protein: CASSVGPQTGMETQYF

J gene: TRBJ2-1
clone size: NA
D gene: NA
V gene: TRBV18
CDR3 DNA: TGTGCCAGCTCACCAAATAGTCGTGGACTCTTAGGGGAGCAGTTCTTC
CDR3 protein: CASSPNSRGLLGEQFF

J gene: TRBJ2-7
clone size: NA
D gene: TRBD1
V gene: TRBV15
CDR3 DNA: TGTGCCACCAGCAGAGATGCCGGGACAGCTAGCTCCTACGAGCAGTACTTC
CDR3 protein: CATSRDAGTASSYEQYF

J gene: TRBJ2-7
clone size: NA
D gene: TRBD2
V gene: TRBV19
CDR3 DNA: TGTGCCAGTAGTATAGCACTAGCGGGAGGGAACGAGCAGTACTTC
CDR3 protein: CASSIALAGGNEQYF

J gene: TRBJ2-3
clone size: once
D gene: TRBD2
V gene: TRBV2
CDR3 DNA: TGTGCCAGCGGGACTAGCTGGGTTCCAGATACGCAGTATTTT
CDR3 protein: CASGTSWVPDTQYF

J gene: TRBJ1-5
clone size: NA
D gene: NA
V gene: TRBV7-8
CDR3 DNA: TGTGCCAGCAGCTTATTTGGCCAGCCCCAGCATTTT
CDR3 protein: CASSLFGQPQHF

J gene: TRBJ1-3
clone size: NA
D gene: TRBD1
V gene: TRBV19
CDR3 DNA: TGTGCCAGTAGCCTGACAGGGAAGGCTGGAAACACCATATATTTT
CDR3 protein: CASSLTGKAGNTIYF

J gene: TRBJ1-4
clone size: NA
D gene: NA
V gene: TRBV4-3
CDR3 DNA: TGCGCCAGCAGCCAAGGACCTCTAGGAGAAAAACTGTTTTTT
CDR3 protein: CASSQGPLGEKLFF

J gene: TRBJ1-2
clone size: NA
D gene: NA
V gene: TRBV6-4
CDR3 DNA: TGTGCCAGCAGTGACTCAGGGGGACATTATGGCTACACCTTC
CDR3 protein: CASSDSGGHYGYTF

J gene: TRBJ1-1
clone size: NA
D gene: NA
V gene: TRBV7-9
CDR3 DNA: TGTGCCAGCAGCTTAGGGGGCAGCTCCATGAACACTGAAGCTTTCTTT
CDR3 protein: CASSLGGSSMNTEAFF

J gene: TRBJ2-7
clone size: NA
D gene: NA
V gene: TRBV6-1
CDR3 DNA: TGTGCCAGCAGGGAGTCCTACGAGCAGTACTTC
CDR3 protein: CASRESYEQYF

J gene: TRBJ2-1
clone size: once
D gene: NA
V gene: TRBV6-4
CDR3 DNA: TGTGCCAGCAGACTGGGGGGAAAGAGTGAGCAGTTCTTC
CDR3 protein: CASRLGGKSEQFF

J gene: TRBJ2-5
clone size: NA
D gene: NA
V gene: TRBV5-1
CDR3 DNA: TGCGCCAGCAGCCCAGCGGCTCCGTACCAAGAGACCCAGTACTTC
CDR3 protein: CASSPAAPYQETQYF

J gene: TRBJ2-1
clone size: NA
D gene: TRBD1
V gene: TRBV5-1
CDR3 DNA: TGCGCCAGCAGCATAAAACAGGGGTACTCCTACAATGAGCAGTTCTTC
CDR3 protein: CASSIKQGYSYNEQFF

J gene: TRBJ1-5
clone size: NA
D gene: NA
V gene: TRBV6-6
CDR3 DNA: TGTGCCAGCAGGACCGGGACATATAAAAATCAGCCCCAGCATTTT
CDR3 protein: CASRTGTYKNQPQHF

J gene: TRBJ2-3
clone size: NA
D gene: NA
V gene: TRBV6-5
CDR3 DNA: TGTGCCAGCAGTTACTCGACAGCGGATACGCAGTATTTT
CDR3 protein: CASSYSTADTQYF

J gene: TRBJ2-5
clone size: NA
D gene: TRBD2
V gene: TRBV28
CDR3 DNA: TGTGCCAGCAGTTCCATTAGCGGGAGAAAGACCCAGTACTTC
CDR3 protein: CASSSISGRKTQYF

J gene: TRBJ1-1
clone size: once
D gene: NA
V gene: TRBV6-5
CDR3 DNA: TGTGCCAGCAGTTACTCTGGTTGGAGGGAGAACACTGAAGCTTTCTTT
CDR3 protein: CASSYSGWRENTEAFF

J gene: TRBJ1-1
clone size: NA
D gene: TRBD1
V gene: TRBV28
CDR3 DNA: TGTGCCAGCAGACCCCCCCTAGGTAGGGGGCAGACTCGATTT
CDR3 protein: CASRPPLGRGQTRF

J gene: TRBJ1-5
clone size: NA
D gene: TRBD1
V gene: TRBV28
CDR3 DNA: TGTGCCAGCAGTTTTCTAGGGGACAGGCTAAATCAGCCCCAGCATTTT
CDR3 protein: CASSFLGDRLNQPQHF

J gene: TRBJ1-2
clone size: NA
D gene: NA
V gene: TRBV27
CDR3 DNA: TGTGCCAGCAGTTTCAGACACCCTAACTATGGCTACACCTTC
CDR3 protein: CASSFRHPNYGYTF

J gene: TRBJ1-1
clone size: once
D gene: NA
V gene: TRBV7-9
CDR3 DNA: TGTGCCAGCAGCTTAAATCAACGGGGGAACACTGAAGCTTTCTTT
CDR3 protein: CASSLNQRGNTEAFF

J gene: TRBJ2-7
clone size: NA
D gene: NA
V gene: TRBV19
CDR3 DNA: TGTGCCAGTAGTATAGATCAGGGACACGGAATCTACGAGCAGTACTTC
CDR3 protein: CASSIDQGHGIYEQYF

J gene: TRBJ1-3
clone size: NA
D gene: TRBD1
V gene: TRBV4-3
CDR3 DNA: TGCGCCAGCAGCCCAGGGGCGGTTGCACAGGGGCGCGGAAACACCATATATTTT
CDR3 protein: CASSPGAVAQGRGNTIYF

J gene: TRBJ1-1
clone size: NA
D gene: NA
V gene: TRBV5-1
CDR3 DNA: TGCGCCAGCAGCTCCGGGGGGCGGCAGAAGAACACTGAAGCTTTCTTT
CDR3 protein: CASSSGGRQKNTEAFF

J gene: TRBJ2-5
clone size: NA
D gene: NA
V gene: TRBV4-2
CDR3 DNA: TGTGCCAGCAGCCAAGATGGTCCTAGCGCCCAAGAGACCCAGTACTTC
CDR3 protein: CASSQDGPSAQETQYF

J gene: TRBJ2-1
clone size: NA
D gene: TRBD2
V gene: TRBV11-2
CDR3 DNA: TGTGCCAGCAGCTTTACGACTAGCGGGATTGGACAGTTCTTC
CDR3 protein: CASSFTTSGIGQFF

J gene: TRBJ2-7
clone size: NA
D gene: NA
V gene: TRBV28
CDR3 DNA: TGTGCCAGCAGTTTATTGCGGCAGGGCAATTACGAGCAGTACTTC
CDR3 protein: CASSLLRQGNYEQYF

J gene: TRBJ2-3
clone size: NA
D gene: NA
V gene: TRBV12-5
CDR3 DNA: TGTGCTAGTGGTTTTTCACAGGAAGGCGATACGCAGTATTTT
CDR3 protein: CASGFSQEGDTQYF

J gene: TRBJ1-1
clone size: few
D gene: TRBD1
V gene: TRBV6-5
CDR3 DNA: TGTGCCAGCAGTTACTCTGAGGGGGCGGGAACTGAAGCTTTCTTT
CDR3 protein: CASSYSEGAGTEAFF

J gene: TRBJ2-1
clone size: NA
D gene: TRBD2
V gene: TRBV19
CDR3 DNA: TGTGCCAGTAGATGGGGGGGGTACAGCCCTGCTTCCTGGAATGAGCAGTTCTTC
CDR3 protein: CASRWGGYSPASWNEQFF

J gene: TRBJ1-1
clone size: NA
D gene: NA
V gene: TRBV29-1
CDR3 DNA: TGCAGCGGTGGGCAGGCGGGCACTGAAGCTTTCTTT
CDR3 protein: CSGGQAGTEAFF

J gene: TRBJ1-3
clone size: NA
D gene: TRBD1
V gene: TRBV2
CDR3 DNA: TGTGCCAGCGGACAGGACTCTGGAAACACCATATATTTT
CDR3 protein: CASGQDSGNTIYF

J gene: TRBJ1-2
clone size: once
D gene: TRBD1
V gene: TRBV28
CDR3 DNA: TGTGCCAGCAGTACGGGGGACAGTCGAAACTATGGCTACACCTTC
CDR3 protein: CASSTGDSRNYGYTF

J gene: TRBJ2-7
clone size: NA
D gene: NA
V gene: TRBV7-9
CDR3 DNA: TGTGCCAGCAGCCCCCCTCGACAGGACGAGCAGTACTTC
CDR3 protein: CASSPPRQDEQYF

J gene: TRBJ2-1
clone size: NA
D gene: NA
V gene: TRBV5-5
CDR3 DNA: TGTGCCAGCAGCTTGGGCAGGGTCTCCTACAATGAGCAGTTCTTC
CDR3 protein: CASSLGRVSYNEQFF

J gene: TRBJ2-2
clone size: NA
D gene: TRBD2
V gene: TRBV7-9
CDR3 DNA: TGTGCCAGCAGCAACGGACTAGCGGGAGGGCCGGTCGGGGAGCTGTTTTTT
CDR3 protein: CASSNGLAGGPVGELFF

J gene: TRBJ1-5
clone size: NA
D gene: TRBD1
V gene: TRBV19
CDR3 DNA: TGTGCCAGTAGTTTTGCAGGGGGTGTACAGCCCCAGCATTTT
CDR3 protein: CASSFAGGVQPQHF

J gene: TRBJ2-7
clone size: few
D gene: NA
V gene: TRBV4-2
CDR3 DNA: TGTGCCAGCAGCCAAGACCCTAGAACTGGCGAGCAGTACTTC
CDR3 protein: CASSQDPRTGEQYF

J gene: TRBJ2-7
clone size: NA
D gene: TRBD2
V gene: TRBV4-2
CDR3 DNA: TGTGCCAGCAGCCAAGGGACTAGCACGTACGAGCAGTACTTC
CDR3 protein: CASSQGTSTYEQYF

J gene: TRBJ2-7
clone size: NA
D gene: TRBD1
V gene: TRBV6-5
CDR3 DNA: TGTGCCAGCAGTTCCCGGGACAGGGCGTACGAGCAGTACTTC
CDR3 protein: CASSSRDRAYEQYF

J gene: TRBJ1-3
clone size: NA
D gene: TRBD1
V gene: TRBV6-6
CDR3 DNA: TGTGCCAGCAGTGGCGACAGGGTCTCTGGAAACACCATATATTTT
CDR3 protein: CASSGDRVSGNTIYF

J gene: TRBJ2-7
clone size: NA
D gene: NA
V gene: TRBV19
CDR3 DNA: TGTGCCAGTAGTAAGGCCGGAGCGGACCTCTACGAGCAGTACTTC
CDR3 protein: CASSKAGADLYEQYF

J gene: TRBJ2-6
clone size: NA
D gene: NA
V gene: TRBV19
CDR3 DNA: TGTGCCACCTCAAAAGGGGGGGGGCACTCTGGGGCCAACGTCCTGACTTTC
CDR3 protein: CATSKGGGHSGANVLTF

J gene: TRBJ1-1
clone size: NA
D gene: NA
V gene: TRBV2
CDR3 DNA: TGTGCCAGCAGTGAGGAGGGTAGTACTGAAGCTTTCTTT
CDR3 protein: CASSEEGSTEAFF

J gene: TRBJ2-3
clone size: NA
D gene: TRBD1
V gene: TRBV4-2
CDR3 DNA: TGTGCCAGCAGCGGGACAGGCAGCACAGATACGCAGTATTTT
CDR3 protein: CASSGTGSTDTQYF

J gene: TRBJ2-5
clone size: NA
D gene: TRBD1
V gene: TRBV28
CDR3 DNA: TGTGCCAGCAGTTTGGTACAGGGGGCCTGGGAGACCCAGTACTTC
CDR3 protein: CASSLVQGAWETQYF

J gene: TRBJ1-1
clone size: few
D gene: NA
V gene: TRBV5-1
CDR3 DNA: TGCGCCAGCAGCTTGCTCGCAGGGATAACTGAAGCTTTCTTT
CDR3 protein: CASSLLAGITEAFF

J gene: TRBJ1-4
clone size: NA
D gene: NA
V gene: TRBV7-6
CDR3 DNA: TGTGCCAGCAGCTTAGAAAGGGGAAAACTGTTTTTT
CDR3 protein: CASSLERGKLFF

J gene: TRBJ1-2
clone size: NA
D gene: TRBD1
V gene: TRBV4-1
CDR3 DNA: TGCGCCAGCAGCCAATCCGCACCGGGACAGATTATCTATGGCTACACCTTC
CDR3 protein: CASSQSAPGQIIYGYTF